Presented here are 23 T cell receptor beta chains from one specimen sequenced in a study of molecular identifiers for immune sequencing clone quantification. TCRdb itself ran the PCR reads through MiXCR, one entry per CDR3 protein. The sample holds more than 95,000 distinct CDR3 sequences, approximately 24% seen once. Sequences were obtained from naive CD8+ T cells from blood, with Jurkat cell RNA spiked in. The subset is: FACS-sorted CD8+CD4-CCR7+CD45RA+ naive T cells. These receptor sequences come from a human donor in good health. Some libraries in this study had Jurkat cell RNA spiked in.

About this clonotype: Being one base from a much bigger clone, this may be a read error. The chain couples TRBV30 to TRBJ2-3; D is unresolved. The V end was cut by 4 bases, the J end by 6 bases, with 8 bases between. The CDR3 is 11 amino acids. The V gene's germline CDR1 is GTSNPN and CDR2 SVGIG (reference sequence). The CDR3 region is CAWKYWDTQYF. CDR3 DNA: TGTGCCTGGAAATACTGGGATACGCAGTATTTT.

This chain uses TRBV4-1 with TRBJ2-7; 7 positions match TRBD1. CDR1 is MGHRA and CDR2 is YSYEKL in the germline V gene. This CDR3 comprises 15 residues. The V segment lost 4 bases and the J segment 3 bases; nucleotides outside the gene matches: 9. The DNA for the CDR3 is TGCGCCAGCAGCCCTCTGGACAGGCCTAGCTACGAGCAGTACTTC. It is translated as CASSPLDRPSYEQYF.

This clonotype has at least ten counts. The chain employs TRBV7-2 and TRBJ2-5; a weak D match, TRBD2 (7 bases). The CDR3 length is 17 residues. From germline, CDR1 is SGHTA and CDR2 FQGNSA. Trimming stripped 4 bases from V and 5 bases from J, with 23 bases between. CDR3 coding DNA: TGTGCCAGCAGCTCCCCCTTTTGGGGGGGCTGGCTGGAGACCCAGTACTTC. Encoded protein: CASSSPFWGGWLETQYF. Full variable domain (outside the CDR3, taken from reference TRBV7-2 and TRBJ2-5): GAGVSQSPSNKVTEKGKDVELRCDPISGHTALYWYRQSLGQGLEFLIYFQGNSAPDKSGLPSDRFSAERTGGSVSTLTIQRTQQEDSAVYLCASSSPFWGGWLETQYFGPGTRLLVL.

The sample holds many counts of this clonotype. The chain employs TRBV27 and TRBJ2-3; the match to TRBD1 covers 8 bases. The germline CDR1 and CDR2 sequences are MNHEY and SMNVEV (reference sequence). The CDR3 totals 15 residues. Trimming removed 4 bases from V and 4 bases from J; junction bases left unmatched: 7. The CDR3 here is CASSYQTGAADTQYF. The CDR3 DNA reads as TGTGCCAGCAGTTATCAGACAGGGGCAGCAGATACGCAGTATTTT.

Written as DNA, the CDR3 is TGTGCCAGCGGTACTGGGACAGGGTACAATGAGCAGTTCTTC. The encoded protein is CASGTGTGYNEQFF. V usage is TRBV6-5 and J usage is TRBJ2-1; 9 bases agree with TRBD1. Germline CDR1 reads MNHEY; CDR2 reads SVGAGI. The length of the CDR3 is 14 residues. J gave up 4 bases and V 8 bases, and 6 bases lay outside the gene matches.

V gene TRBV19 combines with J gene TRBJ2-7; tentative D call: TRBD2 (6 bases). The V gene lost 3 bases and the J gene lost 4 bases, with 13 bases spanning the gap. The CDR3 length is 14 residues. CDR1 and CDR2 from the germline V gene are LNHDA and SQIVND (reference sequence). CDR3 residues: CASSICGAGYEQYF. CDR3 coding DNA: TGTGCCAGTAGTATCTGTGGTGCGGGGTACGAGCAGTACTTC.

This clonotype appeared many times. CDR3 coding DNA: TGTGCCAGCAGCCCTCGACAGGGGGCTTCCCCTGAAGCTTTCTTT. It specifies CASSPRQGASPEAFF. This chain links TRBV5-4 with TRBJ1-1, with 10 bases aligning to TRBD1. The V and J ends lost 4 bases and 6 bases, in that order; junction bases with no gene match: 9. Germline CDR1 is SGHNT and CDR2 is YYREEE (reference sequence). The CDR3 has 15 amino acids.

V usage is TRBV3-1 and J usage is TRBJ1-1, with D possibly TRBD1 on 6 matching bases. Germline V gene sequence: CDR1 LGHDT, CDR2 YNNKEL (reference sequence). The CDR3 extends over 14 amino acids. V was shortened by 4 bases and J by 3 bases, with 12 bases between the two germline ends. CDR3: CASSPGEGYTEAFF. In nucleotides, the CDR3 is TGTGCCAGCAGCCCAGGGGAGGGGTACACTGAAGCTTTCTTT. The full variable domain, in which reference TRBV3-1 and TRBJ1-1 provide the parts outside the CDR3, is DTAVSQTPKYLVTQMGNDKSIKCEQNLGHDTMYWYKQDSKKFLKIMFSYNNKELIINETVPNRFSPKSPDKAHLNLHINSLELGDSAVYFCASSPGEGYTEAFFGQGTRLTVV.

Note on this clonotype: It may be a read error: a sequence one base away is much more abundant. This chain connects TRBV5-1 to TRBJ2-7; D possibly corresponds to TRBD2 (6 bases). This CDR3 region has 15 residues. The V gene's germline CDR1 is SGHRS and CDR2 YFSETQ. CDR3 loop: CASGLVGTAAYEQYF. CDR3 nucleotide sequence: TGCGCCAGCGGCTTGGTTGGGACTGCTGCCTACGAGCAGTACTTC.

The rearrangement links TRBV7-9 to TRBJ2-2; 11 nucleotides align to TRBD2. The CDR3 runs 18 residues. Germline V gene sequence: CDR1 SEHNR, CDR2 FQNEAQ (reference sequence). With V trimmed by 0 bases and J by 4 bases, 7 bases remained unmatched. The CDR3 nucleotides are TGTGCCAGCAGCTTAGCGTCCCCTAGCGGGAGGACCACCGGGGAGCTGTTTTTT. It specifies CASSLASPSGRTTGELFF.

The chain carries TRBV27 and TRBJ2-1; the match to TRBD1 covers 11 bases. The CDR3 totals 17 residues. V trimming: 3 bases; J trimming: 3 bases; junction bases outside the gene matches: 7. Germline V gives CDR1 MNHEY, CDR2 SMNVEV (reference sequence). The CDR3 DNA is TGTGCCAGCAGTTTCGACCTCGGGACAGGGGGCTACAATGAGCAGTTCTTC. Translation: CASSFDLGTGGYNEQFF.

Remarks on this clonotype: Being one base from a much bigger clone, this may be a read error. This rearrangement joins TRBV5-6 to TRBJ2-1; D might be TRBD1 (5 bases). The germline V gene has CDR1 SGHDT and CDR2 YYEEEE. CDR3 size: 15 residues. The CDR3 nucleotides read TGTGCCAGCAGCTTGACGGACAATTGGGGTTATGAGCAGCTCTTC. Its protein is CASSLTDNWGYEQLF.

This clonotype has at least ten counts. This chain connects TRBV6-5 to TRBJ2-7; the match to TRBD1 covers 8 bases. Germline trimming cut 3 bases from V and 3 bases from J; bases unmatched to any gene: 10. CDR3 length: 16 amino acids. Germline V gene lookup returns CDR1 MNHEY and CDR2 SVGAGI. The CDR3 loop is CASSYTGTGRFYEQYF. CDR3 bases: TGTGCCAGCAGTTATACGGGGACAGGCCGTTTCTACGAGCAGTACTTC.

This clonotype was recorded at least ten times. J is TRBJ2-7 and V is TRBV7-8, with 8 bases identical to TRBD2. The CDR3 runs 14 residues. Germline V gene sequence: CDR1 SGHVS, CDR2 FQNEAQ. The V segment lost 5 bases and the J segment 2 bases; nucleotides outside the gene matches: 5. CDR3: CASSQAGAAYEQYF. The CDR3 DNA reads TGTGCCAGCAGCCAAGCGGGGGCTGCCTACGAGCAGTACTTC. Together with reference TRBV7-8 and TRBJ2-7, the CDR3 gives the full variable domain: GAGVSQSPRYKVAKRGQDVALRCDPISGHVSLFWYQQALGQGPEFLTYFQNEAQLDKSGLPSDRFFAERPEGSVSTLKIQRTQQEDSAVYLCASSQAGAAYEQYFGPGTRLTVT.

The chain is built from TRBV4-1 and TRBJ2-7, with unresolved D. Germline CDR1 and CDR2: MGHRA and YSYEKL. V shed 0 bases and J shed 2 bases, with 8 bases lying between them. The CDR3 consists of 14 residues. The chain's CDR3 is CASSQDAVAYEQYF. Written as DNA, the CDR3 is TGCGCCAGCAGCCAAGATGCAGTAGCCTACGAGCAGTACTTC.

This clonotype was observed many times. The rearrangement joins TRBV11-2 to TRBJ1-2, with TRBD1 matching over 10 bases. Germline-derived CDR1 and CDR2 are SGHAT and FQNNGV. V shed 5 bases and J 0 bases; nucleotides not matched to a gene: 6. The CDR3 has 16 amino acids. CDR3: CASSRTGGSPNYGYTF. The CDR3 DNA follows: TGTGCCAGCAGCCGGACAGGGGGTAGTCCTAACTATGGCTACACCTTC. The entire variable domain, with the rest obtained from reference TRBV11-2 and TRBJ1-2, is as follows: EAGVAQSPRYKIIEKRQSVAFWCNPISGHATLYWYQQILGQGPKLLIQFQNNGVVDDSQLPKDRFSAERLKGVDSTLKIQPAKLEDSAVYLCASSRTGGSPNYGYTFGSGTRLTVV.

On this clonotype itself: At one of its ends the junction is not consistent with the germline gene, which may arise from a read error. V and J are TRBV12-3 or TRBV12-4 and TRBJ1-1, with 7 bases aligning to TRBD1. CDR3 length: 14 amino acids. CDR3 loop: CASGLAQTGTEAFF. CDR3 nucleotides: TGTGCCAGCGGTTTGGCTCAGACCGGGACAGAGGCTTTCTTT.

This clonotype was observed many times. The chain carries TRBV4-1 and TRBJ1-1, with D perhaps matching TRBD1 (6 bases). Germline CDR1 and CDR2: MGHRA and YSYEKL. This CDR3 spans 17 amino acids. The germline V and J ends were trimmed by 0 bases and 6 bases, with 20 bases remaining between them. The chain's CDR3 is CASSQDRGFDGEPEAFF. The DNA for the CDR3 is TGCGCCAGCAGCCAAGATAGGGGGTTTGATGGCGAGCCTGAAGCTTTCTTT.

This clonotype occurred many times. The J gene is TRBJ2-7, the V gene TRBV28, with D possibly being TRBD1 (6 bases). Germline CDR1 and CDR2: MDHEN and SYDVKM. V was clipped by 3 bases and J by 2 bases, with 11 bases between them. There are 14 residues in the CDR3. CDR3 DNA: TGTGCCAGCAGTTTGACCGGGACAACCTACGAGCAGTACTTC. It specifies CASSLTGTTYEQYF. Together with reference TRBV28 and TRBJ2-7, the CDR3 gives the full variable domain: DVKVTQSSRYLVKRTGEKVFLECVQDMDHENMFWYRQDPGLGLRLIYFSYDVKMKEKGDIPEGYSVSREKKERFSLILESASTNQTSMYLCASSLTGTTYEQYFGPGTRLTVT.

This clonotype was detected many times. The rearrangement uses TRBV27 and TRBJ2-3; 7 nucleotides agree with TRBD1. The germline gives CDR1 MNHEY, CDR2 SMNVEV (reference sequence). The CDR3 has 13 amino acids. The trim removed 0 bases at V and 7 bases at J, leaving 1 base unmatched. In DNA, the CDR3 is TGTGCCAGCAGTTTATCGGGACAGAATACGCAGTATTTT. Translated: CASSLSGQNTQYF.

This clonotype was recorded many times. This sequence joins TRBV5-4 and TRBJ2-5, with D perhaps matching TRBD2 (6 bases). The CDR3 runs 16 residues. The V end lost 0 bases, the J end lost 5 bases, and 17 bases lay between the germline ends. Germline loops: CDR1 SGHNT, CDR2 YYREEE (reference sequence). CDR3 bases: TGTGCCAGCAGCTTGGGTCTGGGGGGTTGGATGGAGACCCAGTACTTC. As protein: CASSLGLGGWMETQYF.

This clonotype was recorded many times. CDR3 loop: CASSFSTEAFF. The CDR3 nucleotides read TGTGCCAGCAGTTTCAGCACTGAAGCTTTCTTT. The V and J genes are TRBV6-2 or TRBV6-3 and TRBJ1-1; D is undetermined. CDR1 and CDR2 (germline): MNHEY, SVGEGT. This CDR3 region has 11 residues. The ends were cut back, 4 bases at V and 4 bases at J, with 4 bases in the middle.

The gene calls are TRBV12-3 or TRBV12-4 and TRBJ2-1; 7 nucleotides agree with TRBD2. The J segment lost 6 bases and the V segment lost 3 bases, leaving 23 bases of the junction unmatched. The CDR3 totals 20 residues. Here the CDR3 reads CASSFVKYGGAGGSSNEQFF. The CDR3, as DNA: TGTGCCAGCAGTTTTGTTAAGTACGGGGGAGCTGGCGGGAGTAGCAATGAGCAGTTCTTC.